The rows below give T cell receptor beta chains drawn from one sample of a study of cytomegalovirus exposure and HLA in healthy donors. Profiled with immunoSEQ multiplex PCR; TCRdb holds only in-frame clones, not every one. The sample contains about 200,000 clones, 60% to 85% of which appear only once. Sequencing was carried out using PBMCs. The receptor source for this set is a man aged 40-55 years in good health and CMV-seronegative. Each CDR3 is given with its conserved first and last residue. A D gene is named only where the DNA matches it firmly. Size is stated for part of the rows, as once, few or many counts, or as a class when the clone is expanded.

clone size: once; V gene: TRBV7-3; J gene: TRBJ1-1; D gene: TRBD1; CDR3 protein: CASSLFSFGQGVFSEAFF; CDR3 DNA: TGTGCCAGCAGCTTATTTAGTTTTGGACAGGGAGTGTTCTCTGAAGCTTTCTTT
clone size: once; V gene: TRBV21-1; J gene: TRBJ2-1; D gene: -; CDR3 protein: CASSTPHRVNEQFF; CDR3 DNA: TGTGCCAGCAGCACCCCACACAGGGTTAATGAGCAGTTCTTC
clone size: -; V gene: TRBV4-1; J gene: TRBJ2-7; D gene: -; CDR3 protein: CASSQEAYPGEQYF; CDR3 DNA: TGCGCCAGCAGCCAAGAGGCGTACCCGGGCGAGCAGTACTTC
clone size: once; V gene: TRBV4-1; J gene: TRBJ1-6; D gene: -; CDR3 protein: CASSQESYRDSPLHF; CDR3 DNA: TGCGCCAGCAGCCAAGAATCTTACAGGGATTCACCCCTCCACTTT
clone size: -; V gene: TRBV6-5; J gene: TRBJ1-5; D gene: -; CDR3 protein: CASRGGVNQPQHF; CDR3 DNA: TGTGCCAGCAGGGGCGGGGTTAATCAGCCCCAGCATTTT
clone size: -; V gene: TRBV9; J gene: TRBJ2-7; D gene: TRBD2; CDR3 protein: CASSVGLAREQYF; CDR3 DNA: TGTGCCAGCAGCGTGGGACTAGCAAGGGAGCAGTACTTC
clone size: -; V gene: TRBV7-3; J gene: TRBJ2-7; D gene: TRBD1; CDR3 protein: CASSLGGTGPYEQYF; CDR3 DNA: TGTGCCAGCAGCTTAGGAGGGACAGGCCCCTACGAGCAGTACTTC
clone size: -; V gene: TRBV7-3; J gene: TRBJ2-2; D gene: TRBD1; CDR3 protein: CASSSRQGGTGELFF; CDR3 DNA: TGTGCCAGCAGCTCACGACAGGGTGGCACCGGGGAGCTGTTTTTT
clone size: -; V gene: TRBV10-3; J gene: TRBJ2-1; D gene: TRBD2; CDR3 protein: CAISSSSGERYNEQFF; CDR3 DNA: TGTGCCATCAGTTCCTCTAGCGGGGAGCGCTACAATGAGCAGTTCTTC
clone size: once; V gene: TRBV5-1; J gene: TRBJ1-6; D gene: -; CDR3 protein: CASSLGGSYNSPLHF; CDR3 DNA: TGCGCCAGCAGCTTGGGCGGCTCCTATAATTCACCCCTCCACTTT
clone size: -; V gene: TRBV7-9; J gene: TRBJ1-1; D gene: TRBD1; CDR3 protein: CASSTGTALNTEAFF; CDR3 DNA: TGTGCCAGCAGCACCGGGACAGCCCTGAACACTGAAGCTTTCTTT
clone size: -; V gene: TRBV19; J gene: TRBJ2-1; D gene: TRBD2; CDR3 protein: CASTSGRGTYNEQFF; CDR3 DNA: TGTGCCAGTACCAGCGGGAGAGGAACCTACAATGAGCAGTTCTTC
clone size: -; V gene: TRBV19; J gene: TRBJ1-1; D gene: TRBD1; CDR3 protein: CASSFGTGPMNTEAFF; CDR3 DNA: TGTGCCAGTAGTTTCGGGACAGGGCCCATGAACACTGAAGCTTTCTTT
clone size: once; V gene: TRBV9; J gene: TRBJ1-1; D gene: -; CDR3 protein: CASSAGGGTEAFF; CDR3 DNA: TGTGCCAGCAGCGCGGGGGGAGGCACTGAAGCTTTCTTT
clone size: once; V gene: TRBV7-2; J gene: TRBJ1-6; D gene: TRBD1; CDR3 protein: CASSSRDRASSPLHF; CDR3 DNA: TGTGCCAGCAGCTCCCGGGACAGGGCATCATCACCCCTCCACTTT
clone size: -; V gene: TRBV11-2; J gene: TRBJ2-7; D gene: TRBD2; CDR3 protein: CASSFRSGGAGEQYF; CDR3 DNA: TGTGCCAGCAGCTTCCGTAGCGGGGGGGCAGGGGAGCAGTACTTC
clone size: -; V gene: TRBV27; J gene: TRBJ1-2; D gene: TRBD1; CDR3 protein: CASSLSHQPGQGFGYTF; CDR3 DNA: TGTGCCAGCAGTCTCTCTCACCAGCCGGGACAGGGTTTCGGCTACACCTTC
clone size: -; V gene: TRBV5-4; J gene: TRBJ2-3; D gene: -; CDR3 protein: CASSLDWTGGGTDTQYF; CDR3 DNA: TGTGCCAGCAGCTTGGATTGGACGGGGGGCGGCACAGATACGCAGTATTTT
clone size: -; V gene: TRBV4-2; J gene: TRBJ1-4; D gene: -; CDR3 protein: CASSQSTGANEKLFF; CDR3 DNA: TGTGCCAGCAGCCAATCGACAGGAGCTAATGAAAAACTGTTTTTT
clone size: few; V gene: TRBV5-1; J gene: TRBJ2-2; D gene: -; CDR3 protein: CASSWTVNTGELFF; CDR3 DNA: TGCGCCAGCAGCTGGACAGTTAACACCGGGGAGCTGTTTTTT
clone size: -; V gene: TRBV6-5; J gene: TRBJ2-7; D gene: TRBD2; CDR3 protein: CASRYARGGEQYF; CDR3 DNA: TGTGCCAGCAGATATGCCCGGGGGGGGGAGCAGTACTTC